The table lists the clone carrying this T cell receptor (beta chain) with a few counts. Its target is unknown. Profiles of TCR beta VDJ and CDR3 were generated from a genomic DNA template. TCRdb reprocessed the reads with MiXCR, giving one entry per CDR3 protein. The table lists 150,000 or so distinct CDR3 sequences, just over 50% of them singletons. The patients chosen for sequencing had shown expansion of CD8+CD57+ cells (detected by flow cytometry). The data derive from a study of CD8+CD57+ T cells in acquired aplastic anemia. Broader study findings: Common to patients and controls were twenty-nine CD8+ CDR3 sequences.

From germline, CDR1 is SGHAT and CDR2 FQDESV (reference sequence). The CDR3 has 14 residues. V lost 2 bases, J lost 3 bases, and 9 bases lay in between. V is TRBV11-1 and J is TRBJ2-3; D gene ambiguous. The sequence came from a human donor with aplastic anemia. Source material: sorted CD4+, CD8+, or CD8+CD57+ T cells (not recorded which) from PBMCs. CDR3 DNA sequence: TGTGCCAGCAGCTTATTCCCAGGAACAGATACGCAGTATTTT. This encodes CASSLFPGTDTQYF. The whole variable domain, remainder taken from reference TRBV11-1 and TRBJ2-3, is EAEVAQSPRYKITEKSQAVAFWCDPISGHATLYWYRQILGQGPELLVQFQDESVVDDSQLPKDRFSAERLKGVDSTLKIQPAELGDSAMYLCASSLFPGTDTQYFGPGTRLTVL.